This entry lists 10 T cell receptor beta chains sequenced from one sample in a study of PD-L1 blockade in urothelial cancer. Sequencing used immunoSEQ multiplex PCR; TCRdb keeps in-frame clones, though not all of them. The data show about 82,000 clones, about nine tenths seen once. Here the sequenced sample was PBMCs, taken around atezolizumab (anti-PD-L1) treatment. These receptors originate from a woman aged 65 to 85 with urothelial cancer.

V and J are TRBV27 and TRBJ1-2; D is unclear. V was shortened by 5 bases and J by 7 bases, with 17 bases between the two germline ends. The CDR3 has 14 amino acids. The germline CDR1 and CDR2 sequences are MNHEY and SMNVEV (reference sequence). In nucleotides, the CDR3 is TGTGCCAGCAGTCCCCGACCCATATCGGGTGGCTACACCTTC. Translation gives CASSPRPISGGYTF.

The chain has TRBV18 and TRBJ1-2; TRBD1 matches 7 bases. Germline CDR1 reads KGHSH; CDR2 reads LQKENI. V shed 4 bases, J shed 11 bases, and the junction held 10 bases outside the gene matches. This CDR3 is built from 13 residues. DNA for the CDR3: TGTGCCAGCTCACAGGAACAGGGGCAAGCATACACCTTC. Its protein is CASSQEQGQAYTF.

With respect to this clone: The DNA is left out, because the CDR3 cannot be placed on it with certainty; the CDR3 is given as TCRdb lists it. This rearrangement joins TRBV27 to TRBJ1-3; the tabulated D call, TRBD1, remains unverified against the DNA. Counting both end residues, the CDR3 totals 16 amino acids. Germline CDR1 MNHEY, CDR2 SMNVEV (reference sequence). CDR3 region: CASSSSGYRVGNTIYF.

This sequence joins TRBV10-3 and TRBJ1-2, with a weak D call TRBD1 (6 bases). The CDR3 extends over 17 amino acids. The V gene lost 6 bases and the J gene lost 5 bases, with 25 bases spanning the gap. Per the germline V gene, CDR1 is ENHRY and CDR2 is SYGVKD. CDR3 residues: CAISSTIGQTGSYGYTF. CDR3 nucleotide sequence: TGTGCCATCAGCTCAACTATTGGACAGACCGGCTCTTATGGCTACACCTTC.

V is TRBV2 and J is TRBJ1-5; the match to TRBD1 covers 7 bases. J lost 3 bases, V lost 11 bases, and 7 bases had no gene match. The CDR3 runs to 13 residues. Germline V gene data show CDR1 as SNHLY and CDR2 as FYNNEI. CDR3: CAGKQGINQPQHF. The CDR3 nucleotides are TGTGCCGGAAAACAGGGGATCAATCAGCCCCAGCATTTT.

V usage is TRBV9 and J usage is TRBJ1-2; perhaps TRBD1 as D (5 bases). The CDR3 totals 15 residues. Trimming took 2 bases from V and 3 from J, leaving 14 bases between them. CDR1 is SGDLS and CDR2 is YYNGEE in the germline V gene. DNA for the CDR3: TGTGCCAGCAGCGTCACTTGGAGGGGCGACTATGGCTACACCTTC. Amino acids: CASSVTWRGDYGYTF.

V gene TRBV10-3 combines with J gene TRBJ2-7; D might be TRBD2 (7 bases). CDR1 and CDR2 (germline): ENHRY, SYGVKD. V shed 11 bases and J shed 6 bases, with 29 bases lying between them. The CDR3 sequence is 16 residues long. The CDR3, as DNA: TGTGCCGCAAGACGGACCTCTGGGGGGGGCGAAGGCGAGCAGTACTTC. As protein: CAARRTSGGGEGEQYF.

CDR3 region: CASRGQGVSYEQYF. In DNA form, the CDR3 reads TGTGCCAGCAGGGGGCAGGGGGTCTCCTACGAGCAGTACTTC. The chain employs TRBV28 and TRBJ2-7, with 7 bases fitting TRBD1. The CDR3 has 14 amino acids. Germline V gene lookup returns CDR1 MDHEN and CDR2 SYDVKM. V was pared by 6 bases and J by 0 bases, with 5 bases of the junction left unmatched.

The chain is built from TRBV7-8 and TRBJ2-5, with D possibly TRBD2 on 7 matching bases. From germline, CDR1 is SGHVS and CDR2 FQNEAQ. The CDR3 is made up of 16 amino acids. Trimming cost V 0 bases and J 6 bases, with 17 bases left between them. The CDR3 sequence: CASSLAGGRAGKTQYF. For the CDR3, the DNA is TGTGCCAGCAGCTTAGCGGGGGGGCGAGCCGGGAAGACCCAGTACTTC.

The chain recombines TRBV5-1 with TRBJ1-1; tentatively, D is TRBD1 (5 bases). CDR3 length: 17 residues. Germline CDR1 reads SGHRS; CDR2 reads YFSETQ. V lost 0 bases and J 4 bases, leaving 19 bases between the germline ends. CDR3 DNA sequence: TGCGCCAGCAGCTTGGTGGGCGGAGGGGTAGTTAGCACTGAAGCTTTCTTT. Translated: CASSLVGGGVVSTEAFF.